This T cell receptor beta chain originates from a study of shared clonotypes between healthy human individuals. An assay was performed, and its level was deep. Method: immunoSEQ multiplex PCR; TCRdb's copy keeps in-frame clones and lacks some. The sample shows about a million clones, more than 65% of them seen only once. The CDR3 length is 17 residues. CDR1 MDHEN and CDR2 SYDVKM come from the germline V gene. V was pared by 6 bases and J by 0 bases, with 15 bases between. The source material was memory CD4+ T cells sorted from blood. The subset denotes: CD45RA-negative fraction. This receptor was taken from a man aged 18 to 29 in good health. This chain connects TRBV28 to TRBJ1-6; D might be TRBD1 (6 bases). CDR3 coding DNA: TGTGCCAGCAGGGACCTCAGGGGTAACTCCTATAATTCACCCCTCCACTTT. Its protein is CASRDLRGNSYNSPLHF.